Listed here are 8 T cell receptor beta chains from one sample, sequenced in a study of cytomegalovirus exposure and HLA in healthy donors. PCR amplification relied on 60 Vbeta primers (plus 13 Jbeta primers). TCRdb's table, derived via immunoSEQ multiplex PCR, lists solely in-frame clones and lacks some. Of under 200,000 clones detected, 60% to 80% appear once; the ten largest clones hold roughly 3.5%. Specimen: PBMCs. The receptors were sampled from a man aged 30 to 39 in good health and CMV-seropositive.

The table lists this clone with a few counts. The chain links TRBV18 to TRBJ2-7, with D possibly being TRBD2 (6 bases). This CDR3 region has 13 residues. V was shortened by 6 bases and J by 2 bases, with 11 bases between the two germline ends. CDR1 and CDR2 from the germline V gene are KGHSH and LQKENI. In nucleotides, the CDR3 is TGTGCCAGCTCTCCGCGGGGCCCCTACGAGCAGTACTTC. This sequence encodes CASSPRGPYEQYF.

This clone has only a few counts. The genes are TRBV6-1 and TRBJ2-6; D gene ambiguous. Germline V gene lookup returns CDR1 MNHNS and CDR2 SASEGT. V gave up 4 bases and J gave up 0 bases, with 7 bases separating them. The CDR3 has 15 residues. The CDR3 region has the DNA TGTGCCAGCAGTGGAGGTAACTCTGGGGCCAACGTCCTGACTTTC. Amino acids: CASSGGNSGANVLTF.

V and J are TRBV5-1 and TRBJ1-6; perhaps TRBD1 as D (5 bases). The V end was cut by 4 bases, the J end by 8 bases, with 16 bases between. The CDR3 extends over 15 amino acids. CDR1 and CDR2 (germline): SGHRS, YFSETQ. This chain's CDR3 is CASSTGLPGDSPLHF. In DNA form, the CDR3 reads TGCGCCAGCAGCACGGGACTTCCCGGGGATTCACCCCTCCACTTT.

This clone occurred once. The chain employs TRBV2 and TRBJ2-3, with a weak D call TRBD1 (5 bases). Germline CDR1 reads SNHLY; CDR2 reads FYNNEI. V was pared by 7 bases and J by 2 bases, with 16 bases between. There are 15 residues in the CDR3. CDR3 loop: CASNVRGRDTDTQYF. The CDR3 DNA reads TGTGCCAGCAACGTCAGAGGCAGGGACACAGATACGCAGTATTTT. The variable domain in full, with the rest retrieved from reference TRBV2 and TRBJ2-3, is EPEVTQTPSHQVTQMGQEVILRCVPISNHLYFYWYRQILGQKVEFLVSFYNNEISEKSEIFDDQFSVERPDGSNFTLKIRSTKLEDSAMYFCASNVRGRDTDTQYFGPGTRLTVL.

The chain links TRBV6-5 to TRBJ2-1; D not resolved. This CDR3 comprises 11 residues. CDR1 MNHEY and CDR2 SVGAGI come from the germline V gene. The V and J ends lost 3 bases and 7 bases respectively, with 4 bases between them. The CDR3 nucleotides are TGTGCCAGCAGTTATCGTAATGAGCAGTTCTTC. Translated, it gives CASSYRNEQFF.

This sequence joins TRBV28 and TRBJ2-5; 15 positions agree with TRBD2. Germline CDR1 is MDHEN and CDR2 is SYDVKM. CDR3 length: 16 amino acids. Trimming cost V 6 bases and J 7 bases; bases outside gene matches: 9. For the CDR3, the DNA is TGTGCCAGCAGCCTACCTGGACTAGCGGGAGGGCCGACCCAGTACTTC. Its translation: CASSLPGLAGGPTQYF.

The genes are TRBV6-5 and TRBJ1-5, with D perhaps TRBD1 (6 bases). CDR3 length equals 13 residues. V shed 5 bases and J shed 3 bases, with 8 bases lying between them. Germline lookup yields CDR1 MNHEY and CDR2 SVGAGI. The CDR3 nucleotides are TGTGCCAGCAGTGGACAGATCAATCAGCCCCAGCATTTT. It is translated as CASSGQINQPQHF.

This clone was detected a few times. The rearrangement links TRBV14 to TRBJ2-5, with 10 bases identical to TRBD2. In germline, CDR1 is SGHDN, CDR2 FVKESK. The CDR3 runs 15 residues. V lost 9 bases, J lost 3 bases, and 10 bases stayed unmatched. CDR3 DNA: TGTGCCAGAATCCGGACTAGCGGAGCGGAAGAGACCCAGTACTTC. It is translated as CARIRTSGAEETQYF.